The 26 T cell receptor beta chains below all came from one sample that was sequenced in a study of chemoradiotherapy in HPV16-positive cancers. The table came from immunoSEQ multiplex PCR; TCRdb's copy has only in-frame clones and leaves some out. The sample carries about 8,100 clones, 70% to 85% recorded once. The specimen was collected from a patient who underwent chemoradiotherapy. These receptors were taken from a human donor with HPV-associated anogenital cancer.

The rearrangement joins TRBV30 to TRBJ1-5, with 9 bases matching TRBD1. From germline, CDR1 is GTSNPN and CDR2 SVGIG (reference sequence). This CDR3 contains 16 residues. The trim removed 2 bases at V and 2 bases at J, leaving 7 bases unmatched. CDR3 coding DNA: TGTGCCTGGAGTTACAGGACAGGGGAAGGCAATCAGCCCCAGCATTTT. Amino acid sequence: CAWSYRTGEGNQPQHF.

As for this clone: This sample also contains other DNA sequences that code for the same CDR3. In DNA form, the CDR3 reads TGTGCCAGCAGTCTGAGGGGCACTGAAGCTTTCTTT. Protein sequence: CASSLRGTEAFF. The chain links TRBV5-6 to TRBJ1-1, with D tentatively TRBD1 (5 bases). The ends were cut back, 5 bases at V and 4 bases at J, with 9 bases in the middle. The CDR3 runs 12 residues. Per germline, CDR1 SGHDT and CDR2 YYEEEE.

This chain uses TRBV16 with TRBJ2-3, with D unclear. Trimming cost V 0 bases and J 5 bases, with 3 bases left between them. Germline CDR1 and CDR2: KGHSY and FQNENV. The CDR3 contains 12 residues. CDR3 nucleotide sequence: TGTGCCAGCAGCCAATCAGAAGATACGCAGTATTTT. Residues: CASSQSEDTQYF.

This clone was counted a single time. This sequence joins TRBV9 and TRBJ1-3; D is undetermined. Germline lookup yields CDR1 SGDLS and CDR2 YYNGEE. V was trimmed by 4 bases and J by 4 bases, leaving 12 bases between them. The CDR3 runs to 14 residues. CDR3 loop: CASSPQDPGNTIYF. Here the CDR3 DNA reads TGTGCCAGCAGCCCTCAGGACCCGGGAAACACCATATATTTT.

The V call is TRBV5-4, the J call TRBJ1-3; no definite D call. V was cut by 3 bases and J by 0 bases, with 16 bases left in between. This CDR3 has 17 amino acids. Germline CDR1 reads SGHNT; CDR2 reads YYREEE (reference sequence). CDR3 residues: CASSSDPTKLSGNTIYF. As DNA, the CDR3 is TGTGCCAGCAGCTCTGACCCTACTAAGCTCTCTGGAAACACCATATATTTT.

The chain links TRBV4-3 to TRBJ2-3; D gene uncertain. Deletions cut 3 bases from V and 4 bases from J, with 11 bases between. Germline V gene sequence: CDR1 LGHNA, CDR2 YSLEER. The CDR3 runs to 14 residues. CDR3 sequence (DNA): TGCGCCAGCAGCCAGGTGGGAACCGCAGATACGCAGTATTTT. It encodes CASSQVGTADTQYF.

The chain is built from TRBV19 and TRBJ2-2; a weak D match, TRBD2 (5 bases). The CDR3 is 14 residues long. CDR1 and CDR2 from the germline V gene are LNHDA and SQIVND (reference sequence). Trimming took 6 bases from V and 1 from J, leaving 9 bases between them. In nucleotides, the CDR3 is TGTGCCAGTAGCCCGAGGGTGAACACCGGGGAGCTGTTTTTT. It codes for CASSPRVNTGELFF.

CDR3 in amino acids: CASSPTGVTEAFF. Written as DNA, the CDR3 is TGTGCCAGCAGCCCAACAGGGGTCACTGAAGCTTTCTTT. The chain has TRBV7-9 and TRBJ1-1, with 7 bases identical to TRBD1. Germline lookup yields CDR1 SEHNR and CDR2 FQNEAQ (reference sequence). The trim removed 5 bases at V and 4 bases at J, leaving 4 bases unmatched. This CDR3 has 13 amino acids.

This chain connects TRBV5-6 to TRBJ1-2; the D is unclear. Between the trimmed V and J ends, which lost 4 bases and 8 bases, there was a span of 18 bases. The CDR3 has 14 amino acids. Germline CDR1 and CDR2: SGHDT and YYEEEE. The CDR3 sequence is CASSEDGGPWGYTF. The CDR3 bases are TGTGCCAGCAGCGAGGACGGAGGGCCTTGGGGCTACACCTTC.

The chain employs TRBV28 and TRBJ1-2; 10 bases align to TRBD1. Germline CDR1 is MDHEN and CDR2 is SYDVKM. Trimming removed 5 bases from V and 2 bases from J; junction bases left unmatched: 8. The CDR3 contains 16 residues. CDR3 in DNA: TGTGCCAGCAGTCAACTTCCGGGACAGGGGAACTATGGCTACACCTTC. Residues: CASSQLPGQGNYGYTF.

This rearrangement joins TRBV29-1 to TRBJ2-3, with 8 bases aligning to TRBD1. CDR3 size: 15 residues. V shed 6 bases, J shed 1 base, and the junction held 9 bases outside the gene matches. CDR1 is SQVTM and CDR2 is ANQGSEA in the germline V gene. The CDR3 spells CSVTGQGSRTDTQYF. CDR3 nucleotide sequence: TGCAGCGTGACTGGACAGGGTTCCCGCACAGATACGCAGTATTTT.

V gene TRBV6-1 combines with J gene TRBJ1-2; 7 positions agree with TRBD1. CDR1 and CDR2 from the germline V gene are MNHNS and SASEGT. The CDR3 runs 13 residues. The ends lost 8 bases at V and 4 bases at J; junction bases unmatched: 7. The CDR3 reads CASQQGTSYGYTF. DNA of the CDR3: TGTGCCAGCCAACAGGGGACCAGCTATGGCTACACCTTC.

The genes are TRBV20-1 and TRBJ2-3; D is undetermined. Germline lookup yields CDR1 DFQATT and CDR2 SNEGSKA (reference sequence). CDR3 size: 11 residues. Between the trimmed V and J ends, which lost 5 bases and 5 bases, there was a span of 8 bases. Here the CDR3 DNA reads TGCAGTGCTTTGGGGATAGATACGCAGTATTTT. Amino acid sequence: CSALGIDTQYF.

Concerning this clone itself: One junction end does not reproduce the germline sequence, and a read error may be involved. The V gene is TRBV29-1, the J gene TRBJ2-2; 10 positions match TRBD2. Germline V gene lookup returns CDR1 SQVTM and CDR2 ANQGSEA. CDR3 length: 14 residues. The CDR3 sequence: CSAASGGCHRGAVF. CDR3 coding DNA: TGCAGCGCCGCTAGCGGGGGATGCCACCGGGGAGCTGTTTTT.

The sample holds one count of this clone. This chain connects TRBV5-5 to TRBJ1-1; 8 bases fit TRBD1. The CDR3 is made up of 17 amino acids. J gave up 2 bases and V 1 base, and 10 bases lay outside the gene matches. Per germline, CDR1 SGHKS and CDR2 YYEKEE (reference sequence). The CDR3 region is CASSLSDRGSPNTEAFF. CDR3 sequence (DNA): TGTGCCAGCAGCTTGAGCGACAGGGGAAGTCCCAACACTGAAGCTTTCTTT.

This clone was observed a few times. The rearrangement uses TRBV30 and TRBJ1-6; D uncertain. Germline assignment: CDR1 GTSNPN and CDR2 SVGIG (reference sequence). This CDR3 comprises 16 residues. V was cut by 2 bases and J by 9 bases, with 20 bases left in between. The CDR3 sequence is CAWSPPDSNVVSPLHF. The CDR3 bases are TGTGCCTGGAGTCCCCCAGATAGTAATGTCGTTTCACCCCTCCACTTT. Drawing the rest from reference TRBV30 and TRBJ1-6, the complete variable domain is SQTIHQWPATLVQPVGSPLSLECTVEGTSNPNLYWYRQAAGRGLQLLFYSVGIGQISSEVPQNLSASRPQDRQFILSSKKLLLSDSGFYLCAWSPPDSNVVSPLHFGNGTRLTVT.

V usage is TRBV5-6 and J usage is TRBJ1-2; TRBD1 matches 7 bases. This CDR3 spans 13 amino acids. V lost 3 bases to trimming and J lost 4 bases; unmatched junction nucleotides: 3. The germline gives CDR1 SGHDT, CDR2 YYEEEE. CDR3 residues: CASSSGQVYGYTF. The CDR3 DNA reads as TGTGCCAGCAGCTCAGGACAGGTCTATGGCTACACCTTC.

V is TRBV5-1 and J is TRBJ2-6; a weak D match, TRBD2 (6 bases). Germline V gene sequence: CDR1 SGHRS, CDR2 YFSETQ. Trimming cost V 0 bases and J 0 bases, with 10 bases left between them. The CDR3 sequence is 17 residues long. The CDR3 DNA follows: TGCGCCAGCAGCTTGGGAAGGGGAGGCTCTGGGGCCAACGTCCTGACTTTC. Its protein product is CASSLGRGGSGANVLTF.

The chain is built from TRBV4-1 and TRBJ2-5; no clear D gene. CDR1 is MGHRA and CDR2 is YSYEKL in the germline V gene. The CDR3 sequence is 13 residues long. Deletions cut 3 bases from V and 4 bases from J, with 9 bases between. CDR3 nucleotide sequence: TGCGCCAGCAGCCATCCGTCGTTAGAGACCCAGTACTTC. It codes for CASSHPSLETQYF.

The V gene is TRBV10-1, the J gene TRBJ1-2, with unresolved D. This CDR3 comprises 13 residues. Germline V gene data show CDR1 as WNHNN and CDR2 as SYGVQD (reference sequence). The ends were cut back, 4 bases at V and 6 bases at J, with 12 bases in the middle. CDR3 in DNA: TGCGCCAGCAGTGCCGAGGTTTCGGATGGCTACACCTTC. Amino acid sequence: CASSAEVSDGYTF.

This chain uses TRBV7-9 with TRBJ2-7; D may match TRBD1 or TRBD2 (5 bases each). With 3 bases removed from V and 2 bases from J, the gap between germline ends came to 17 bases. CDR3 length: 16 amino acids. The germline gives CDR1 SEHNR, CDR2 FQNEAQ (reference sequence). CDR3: CASSLESGAFPYEQYF. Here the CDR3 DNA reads TGTGCCAGCAGCTTGGAATCCGGGGCCTTCCCCTACGAGCAGTACTTC. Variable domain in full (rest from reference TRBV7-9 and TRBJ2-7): DTGVSQNPRHKITKRGQNVTFRCDPISEHNRLYWYRQTLGQGPEFLTYFQNEAQLEKSRLLSDRFSAERPKGSFSTLEIQRTEQGDSAMYLCASSLESGAFPYEQYFGPGTRLTVT.

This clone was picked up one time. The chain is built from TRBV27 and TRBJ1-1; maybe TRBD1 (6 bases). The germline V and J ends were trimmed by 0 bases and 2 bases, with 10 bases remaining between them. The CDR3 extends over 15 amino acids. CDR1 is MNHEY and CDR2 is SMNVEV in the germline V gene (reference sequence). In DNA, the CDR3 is TGTGCCAGCAGTTTATCGAAGGGGGTTAACACTGAAGCTTTCTTT. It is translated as CASSLSKGVNTEAFF.

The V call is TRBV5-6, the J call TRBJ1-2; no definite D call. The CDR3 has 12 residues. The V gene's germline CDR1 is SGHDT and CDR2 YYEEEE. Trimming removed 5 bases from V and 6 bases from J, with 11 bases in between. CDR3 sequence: CASSPREDGYTF. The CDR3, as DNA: TGTGCCAGCAGTCCGCGGGAGGATGGCTACACCTTC.

The CDR3 nucleotides read TGTGCCAGCAGCGGAAGTGGGGGGACTGAAGCTTTCTTT. Translated, it gives CASSGSGGTEAFF. V is TRBV7-6 and J is TRBJ1-1; D might be TRBD1 (5 bases). The CDR3 spans 13 residues. V was cut by 5 bases and J by 5 bases, with 12 bases left in between. From germline, CDR1 is SGHVS and CDR2 FNYEAQ.

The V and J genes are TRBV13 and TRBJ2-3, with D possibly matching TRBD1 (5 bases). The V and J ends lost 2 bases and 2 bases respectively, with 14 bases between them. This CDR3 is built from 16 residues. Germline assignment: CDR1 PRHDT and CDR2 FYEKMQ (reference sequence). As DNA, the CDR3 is TGTGCCAGCAGCTTAAGGCAGGGCTTCATCACAGATACGCAGTATTTT. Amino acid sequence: CASSLRQGFITDTQYF. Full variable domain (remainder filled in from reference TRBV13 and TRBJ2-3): AAGVIQSPRHLIKEKRETATLKCYPIPRHDTVYWYQQGPGQDPQFLISFYEKMQSDKGSIPDRFSAQQFSDYHSELNMSSLELGDSALYFCASSLRQGFITDTQYFGPGTRLTVL.

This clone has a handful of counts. The CDR3 bases are TGCGCCAGCAGCTTGGGGGCTGGGGCCAACGTCCTGACTTTC. This gives the protein CASSLGAGANVLTF. This chain links TRBV5-1 with TRBJ2-6, with unresolved D. Germline CDR1 and CDR2: SGHRS and YFSETQ. V dropped 0 bases and J dropped 2 bases, with 3 bases sitting between them. The CDR3 length is 14 residues.